This entry lists 18 T cell receptor beta chains sequenced from one sample in a study of CD8 T cells in ankylosing spondylitis. A single record per CDR3 protein comes from TCRdb applying MiXCR to the 5' RACE reads. The data contain some 800,000 distinct CDR3 sequences, 10% to 15% of them singletons. The antigens of these receptors remain unknown. Whole-study findings and limits: Ankylosing spondylitis blood seemed to carry a telltale TCR beta motif made of roughly eight highly homologous variants.

Sequenced: blood, either unsorted or a sorted T cell fraction (not recorded which). The origin of the receptors is a male donor with ankylosing spondylitis.

This clonotype showed up many times. The V call is TRBV4-3, the J call TRBJ1-2; no reliable D call. Trimming shortened V by 3 bases and J by 4 bases, and 18 bases separated the two germline ends. The CDR3 totals 16 residues. The germline V gene encodes CDR1 LGHNA and CDR2 YSLEER. CDR3 coding DNA: TGCGCCAGCAGCCAGTTTGCAGGTTCTCCGCCCTATGGCTACACCTTC. Its translation is CASSQFAGSPPYGYTF.

CDR3 sequence (DNA): TGTGCCAGCAGCTTACAGGGGCGTAAAGCTTTCTTT. Translating gives CASSLQGRKAFF. This chain links TRBV11-2 with TRBJ1-1, with D perhaps matching TRBD1 (6 bases). Germline V gene data show CDR1 as SGHAT and CDR2 as FQNNGV. This CDR3 contains 12 residues. Trimming shortened V by 2 bases and J by 9 bases, and 10 bases separated the two germline ends.

The chain joins TRBV6-5 to TRBJ1-1; D ambiguous. Germline values: CDR1 MNHEY, CDR2 SVGAGI. Trimming took off 4 bases at V and 6 bases at J, with 18 bases between the two ends. The CDR3 loop spans 15 amino acids. The CDR3 DNA reads TGTGCCAGCAGTTCCTATCCTTTACGAGGCGCTGAAGCTTTCTTT. This gives the protein CASSSYPLRGAEAFF.

The genes are TRBV4-2 and TRBJ2-7; D call uncertain. CDR1 is LGHNA and CDR2 is YNFKEQ in the germline V gene. Trimming stripped 0 bases from V and 3 bases from J, with 15 bases between. The CDR3 extends over 16 amino acids. In DNA, the CDR3 is TGTGCCAGCAGCCAAGACGCCCAAAAAGACGGCTACGAGCAGTACTTC. Protein sequence: CASSQDAQKDGYEQYF.

The chain uses TRBV4-3 and TRBJ2-7; maybe TRBD1 (5 bases). Between the trimmed V and J ends, which lost 0 bases and 6 bases, there was a span of 9 bases. Looked up from germline, CDR1 is LGHNA and CDR2 is YSLEER. This CDR3 has 13 amino acids. Here the CDR3 reads CASSQEKQAEQYF. The CDR3 DNA reads as TGCGCCAGCAGCCAAGAAAAACAGGCCGAGCAGTACTTC.

This chain uses TRBV7-2 with TRBJ2-5, with TRBD1 identical over 8 bases. The CDR3 runs to 13 residues. Germline CDR1 is SGHTA and CDR2 is FQGNSA. The J segment lost 5 bases and the V segment lost 5 bases, leaving 4 bases of the junction unmatched. The CDR3 reads CASSDRDRETQYF. The DNA for the CDR3 is TGTGCCAGCAGCGACCGGGACAGGGAGACCCAGTACTTC. Combining the CDR3 with reference TRBV7-2 and TRBJ2-5 gives the whole variable domain GAGVSQSPSNKVTEKGKDVELRCDPISGHTALYWYRQSLGQGLEFLIYFQGNSAPDKSGLPSDRFSAERTGGSVSTLTIQRTQQEDSAVYLCASSDRDRETQYFGPGTRLLVL.

This clonotype came up a few times. The chain links TRBV5-1 to TRBJ2-1; TRBD2 is a possible D gene (8 bases). Trimming removed 3 bases at V and 8 bases at J, with 18 bases between. The CDR3 has 15 residues. Germline CDR1 is SGHRS and CDR2 is YFSETQ. The CDR3 DNA sequence: TGCGCCAGCAGCTCCCTGGGGACAGCGGGGGATGAGCAGTTCTTC. Translation: CASSSLGTAGDEQFF.

Only a few counts were recorded for this clonotype. The chain combines TRBV27 with TRBJ1-6, with 10 bases matching TRBD1. This CDR3 contains 14 residues. With V trimmed by 0 bases and J by 10 bases, 0 bases remained unmatched. Germline CDR1 is MNHEY and CDR2 is SMNVEV (reference sequence). The CDR3 protein is CASSLSGQGSPLHF. CDR3 nucleotides: TGTGCCAGCAGTTTATCGGGACAGGGGTCACCCCTCCACTTT.

The V and J genes are TRBV7-2 and TRBJ2-7; 7 positions agree with TRBD2. The J segment lost 6 bases and the V segment lost 5 bases, leaving 13 bases of the junction unmatched. The CDR3 covers 15 residues. The germline gives CDR1 SGHTA, CDR2 FQGNSA. The CDR3 DNA follows: TGTGCCAGCAGCCCTGGGGGGGTGAGGATTGGCGAGCAGTACTTC. Translated, it gives CASSPGGVRIGEQYF.

This clonotype was counted between two and nine times. The chain employs TRBV11-2 and TRBJ2-7, with a weak D call TRBD1 (6 bases). Per the germline V gene, CDR1 is SGHAT and CDR2 is FQNNGV. The CDR3 sequence is 15 residues long. V gave up 5 bases and J gave up 3 bases, with 17 bases separating them. CDR3 bases: TGTGCCAGCAGCCCATCTGGCGACAGGAACTACGAGCAGTACTTC. As protein: CASSPSGDRNYEQYF.

The genes are TRBV29-1 and TRBJ1-5; tentative D call: TRBD1 (5 bases). Trimming took 6 bases from V and 11 from J, leaving 14 bases between them. The germline gives CDR1 SQVTM, CDR2 ANQGSEA. The CDR3 spans 11 residues. The CDR3: CSVAKGRTQHF. The CDR3 DNA reads TGCAGCGTGGCGAAGGGGAGGACCCAGCATTTT.

This clonotype was counted many times. The chain joins TRBV6-2 or TRBV6-3 to TRBJ2-1; TRBD1 matches 7 bases. Trimming took 5 bases from V and 10 from J; bases not matched to a gene: 8. The CDR3 is 13 amino acids. The V gene's germline CDR1 is MNHEY and CDR2 SVGEGT. The CDR3 bases are TGTGCCAGCAGTCCCCGAGGGGGCGACGAGCAGTTCTTC. Translated: CASSPRGGDEQFF.

This clonotype has more than one count but fewer than ten. This chain joins TRBV20-1 and TRBJ1-5, with no clear D. The CDR3 covers 14 residues. Germline V gene lookup returns CDR1 DFQATT and CDR2 SNEGSKA (reference sequence). V lost 6 bases and J 0 bases, leaving 12 bases between the germline ends. In DNA, the CDR3 is TGCAGTGCCCCGACTGAATTTAGCAATCAGCCCCAGCATTTT. This gives the protein CSAPTEFSNQPQHF.

This clonotype was detected ten times or more. The V and J genes are TRBV7-3 and TRBJ2-2; D gene uncertain. The CDR3 is 14 residues long. Germline assignment: CDR1 SGHTA and CDR2 FQGTGA. V shed 1 base and J shed 2 bases, with 5 bases lying between them. The CDR3 protein is CASSLIANTGELFF. The CDR3 DNA sequence: TGTGCCAGCAGCTTAATCGCCAACACCGGGGAGCTGTTTTTT.

This chain joins TRBV4-2 and TRBJ2-3; no reliable D call. CDR1 LGHNA and CDR2 YNFKEQ come from the germline V gene. Trimming removed 1 base at V and 0 bases at J, with 8 bases between. The CDR3 extends over 15 amino acids. The CDR3 loop is CASSQADGSTDTQYF. CDR3 in DNA: TGTGCCAGCAGCCAAGCTGACGGGAGCACAGATACGCAGTATTTT.

This rearrangement joins TRBV5-1 to TRBJ2-7; unclear D gene. The CDR3 is made up of 14 amino acids. V dropped 0 bases and J dropped 1 base, with 8 bases sitting between them. The germline gives CDR1 SGHRS, CDR2 YFSETQ. The CDR3 DNA sequence: TGCGCCAGCAGCTTGGACAACTATTCCTACGAGCAGTACTTC. Amino acids: CASSLDNYSYEQYF. The full variable domain, its missing parts supplied by reference TRBV5-1 and TRBJ2-7, is KAGVTQTPRYLIKTRGQQVTLSCSPISGHRSVSWYQQTPGQGLQFLFEYFSETQRNKGNFPGRFSGRQFSNSRSEMNVSTLELGDSALYLCASSLDNYSYEQYFGPGTRLTVT.

This clonotype has ten or more counts. The chain carries TRBV12-3 or TRBV12-4 and TRBJ2-6; D gene ambiguous. V lost 1 base to trimming and J lost 5 bases, with 0 bases between them. This CDR3 is 12 amino acids long. CDR3 protein: CASSLGANVLTF. The CDR3, as DNA: TGTGCCAGCAGTTTAGGGGCCAACGTCCTGACTTTC.

This clonotype was observed a handful of times. The J gene is TRBJ2-7, the V gene TRBV6-1; 7 bases are shared with TRBD1. The CDR3 spans 13 residues. CDR1 is MNHNS, CDR2 SASEGT, per germline. V dropped 6 bases and J dropped 2; count of bases not matched to a gene: 4. DNA of the CDR3: TGTGCCAGCAGCCACAGGGGTACCTACGAGCAGTACTTC. Encoded protein: CASSHRGTYEQYF.